The next 29 T cell receptor beta chains were all read from a single sample in a study of blood T cell repertoires in COVID-19. TCRdb keeps only in-frame clones here, not all; method: immunoSEQ multiplex PCR. Of roughly 86,000 clones in the sample, approximately 86% were seen once. Material for sequencing was peripheral blood. The receptors derive from a man aged 50-59 years with active or convalescent COVID-19.

The chain employs TRBV13 and TRBJ2-7; 8 bases map to TRBD1. V was pared by 6 bases and J by 0 bases, with 10 bases of the junction left unmatched. This CDR3 has 16 residues. The germline CDR1 and CDR2 sequences are PRHDT and FYEKMQ (reference sequence). CDR3 sequence reads: CASSKRTGRNSYEQYF. As DNA, the CDR3 is TGTGCCAGCAGTAAAAGGACAGGGCGAAACTCCTACGAGCAGTACTTC.

The CDR3: CASSPTGTATYTGELFF. CDR3 sequence (DNA): TGTGCCAGTAGTCCAACCGGGACAGCCACCTACACCGGGGAGCTGTTTTTT. The chain has TRBV19 and TRBJ2-2, with 7 bases identical to TRBD1. The CDR3 extends over 17 amino acids. J was trimmed by 3 bases and V by 5 bases; bases with no gene match: 12. Germline V gene data show CDR1 as LNHDA and CDR2 as SQIVND (reference sequence).

The chain employs TRBV28 and TRBJ2-5, with D possibly being TRBD1 (5 bases). From germline, CDR1 is MDHEN and CDR2 SYDVKM. This CDR3 is 14 amino acids long. Trimming cost V 4 bases and J 2 bases, with 11 bases left between them. CDR3 nucleotide sequence: TGTGCCAGCAGTTCAGGACACCTTCAAGAGACCCAGTACTTC. Its translation: CASSSGHLQETQYF.

J is TRBJ1-6 and V is TRBV27; 7 bases map to TRBD1. V shed 6 bases, J shed 3 bases, and the junction held 8 bases outside the gene matches. Germline CDR1 is MNHEY and CDR2 is SMNVEV (reference sequence). There are 16 residues in the CDR3. CDR3 nucleotide sequence: TGTGCCAGCAGACTCCAGGGGGAATTCTATAATTCACCCCTCCACTTT. This codes for CASRLQGEFYNSPLHF.

The rearrangement joins TRBV30 to TRBJ1-6; D gene unclear. V was shortened by 3 bases and J by 3 bases, with 15 bases between the two germline ends. The germline V gene has CDR1 GTSNPN and CDR2 SVGIG (reference sequence). This CDR3 has 16 residues. CDR3 residues: CAWSVTSRNYNSPLHF. The DNA of the CDR3 is TGTGCCTGGAGCGTAACGTCTAGAAACTATAATTCACCCCTCCACTTT.

The rearrangement joins TRBV18 to TRBJ2-3, with TRBD2 matching over 8 bases. Looked up from germline, CDR1 is KGHSH and CDR2 is LQKENI. V was pared by 2 bases and J by 4 bases, with 5 bases of the junction left unmatched. The CDR3 covers 15 residues. CDR3 sequence: CASSPVRGEADTQYF. The CDR3 nucleotides are TGTGCCAGCTCACCAGTGCGGGGGGAGGCAGATACGCAGTATTTT.

This clone has more than one count but fewer than ten. The chain employs TRBV14 and TRBJ1-2, with D unclear. This CDR3 has 14 amino acids. From germline, CDR1 is SGHDN and CDR2 FVKESK. V was pared by 1 base and J by 2 bases, with 8 bases between. The CDR3 region has the DNA TGTGCCAGCAGCCAAGGACATTCAAACTATGGCTACACCTTC. Protein: CASSQGHSNYGYTF. Using reference TRBV14 and TRBJ1-2 for the parts outside the CDR3, the full variable domain is EAGVTQFPSHSVIEKGQTVTLRCDPISGHDNLYWYRRVMGKEIKFLLHFVKESKQDESGMPNNRFLAERTGGTYSTLKVQPAELEDSGVYFCASSQGHSNYGYTFGSGTRLTVV.

The rearrangement links TRBV3-1 (or the pseudogene TRBV3-2) to TRBJ2-5, with TRBD2 matching 8 bases. Germline V gene lookup returns CDR1 LGHDT and CDR2 YNNKEL (reference sequence). J gave up 4 bases and V 1 base, and 5 bases lay outside the gene matches. This CDR3 contains 15 residues. The CDR3 DNA follows: TGTGCCAGCAGCCAAGGAAGAAGCGGGGGAGAGACCCAGTACTTC. Residues: CASSQGRSGGETQYF.

V is TRBV6-2 or TRBV6-3 and J is TRBJ2-7; D is unresolved. Per the germline V gene, CDR1 is MNHEY and CDR2 is SVGEGT. The CDR3 runs 11 residues. With 6 bases removed from V and 6 bases from J, the gap between germline ends came to 9 bases. CDR3 amino acids: CASSGPLEQYF. The CDR3 DNA sequence: TGTGCCAGCAGCGGGCCACTCGAGCAGTACTTC.

V usage is TRBV6-1 and J usage is TRBJ2-1, with TRBD2 as a possible D gene (6 bases). The CDR3 is made up of 16 amino acids. Trimming took off 1 base at V and 2 bases at J, with 12 bases between the two ends. Germline CDR1 and CDR2: MNHNS and SASEGT. The CDR3 nucleotides are TGTGCCAGCAGTGAAGGCGGGACCAGGGCCTACAATGAGCAGTTCTTC. This codes for CASSEGGTRAYNEQFF.

The genes are TRBV15 and TRBJ1-2; D remains unclear. The CDR3 is 13 residues long. The germline gives CDR1 LNHNV, CDR2 YYDKDF (reference sequence). Trimming pared 1 base from V and 3 bases from J, leaving 6 bases between. CDR3 sequence: CATSRGPDYGYTF. CDR3 DNA: TGTGCCACCAGCAGAGGGCCAGACTATGGCTACACCTTC.

This chain links TRBV19 with TRBJ2-3; D is unclear. Trimming pared 7 bases from V and 1 base from J, leaving 12 bases between. Germline values: CDR1 LNHDA, CDR2 SQIVND (reference sequence). There are 14 residues in the CDR3. The CDR3 protein is CASKLGVGTDTQYF. The DNA of the CDR3 is TGTGCCAGTAAATTAGGAGTGGGCACAGATACGCAGTATTTT.

Only one count was recorded for this clone. The chain has TRBV4-2 and TRBJ1-1, with D perhaps TRBD1 (5 bases). The germline V gene encodes CDR1 LGHNA and CDR2 YNFKEQ. V gave up 0 bases and J gave up 1 base, with 12 bases separating them. The CDR3 consists of 16 residues. In DNA, the CDR3 is TGTGCCAGCAGCCAAGACCGCCTACAGGCGAACACTGAAGCTTTCTTT. Encoded protein: CASSQDRLQANTEAFF.

This chain connects TRBV18 to TRBJ1-1, with a tentative D call TRBD1 (5 bases). Per the germline V gene, CDR1 is KGHSH and CDR2 is LQKENI. The CDR3 consists of 16 residues. V was shortened by 3 bases and J by 5 bases, with 19 bases between the two germline ends. CDR3 nucleotide sequence: TGTGCCAGCTCACCCCCCCAAGTCGGACGGGGGACTGAAGCTTTCTTT. It translates to CASSPPQVGRGTEAFF.

The genes are TRBV7-9 and TRBJ2-3, with 8 positions matching TRBD1. Losses at the gene ends were 5 bases for V and 3 bases for J; bases not matched to a gene: 7. This CDR3 is built from 15 residues. From germline, CDR1 is SEHNR and CDR2 FQNEAQ (reference sequence). CDR3 nucleotides: TGTGCCAGCAGCGCCCGACAGGGGACTACAGATACGCAGTATTTT. It is translated as CASSARQGTTDTQYF.

The chain carries TRBV2 and TRBJ1-3, with D possibly TRBD1 on 5 matching bases. Trimming cost V 3 bases and J 0 bases, with 30 bases left between them. The CDR3 loop spans 22 amino acids. Germline V gene sequence: CDR1 SNHLY, CDR2 FYNNEI. The CDR3 spells CASSEALVDRLMIKTSGNTIYF. The DNA of the CDR3 is TGTGCCAGCAGTGAGGCCCTCGTCGACAGACTGATGATTAAAACCTCTGGAAACACCATATATTTT.

The CDR3 spells CASSRKRGGEGTGELFF. In DNA form, the CDR3 reads TGCGCCAGCAGCCGTAAGCGGGGGGGCGAAGGGACCGGGGAGCTGTTTTTT. The V call is TRBV4-1, the J call TRBJ2-2, with 10 bases aligning to TRBD2. CDR3 length equals 17 residues. V lost 4 bases to trimming and J lost 5 bases; unmatched junction nucleotides: 10. From germline, CDR1 is MGHRA and CDR2 YSYEKL.

DNA of the CDR3: TGTGCCAGTAGTAATGACTTTAGCACAGATACGCAGTATTTT. Translated: CASSNDFSTDTQYF. The chain recombines TRBV19 with TRBJ2-3; no definite D call. The germline V gene has CDR1 LNHDA and CDR2 SQIVND (reference sequence). The CDR3 extends over 14 amino acids. V was pared by 4 bases and J by 0 bases, with 8 bases between.

This clone was counted between two and nine times. The rearrangement joins TRBV6-2 or TRBV6-3 to TRBJ2-1, with 7 bases identical to TRBD1. The V gene end was trimmed by 4 bases and the J gene end by 3 bases; junction bases not matched to a gene: 6. The germline V gene has CDR1 MNHEY and CDR2 SVGEGT. The CDR3 is 15 amino acids. The CDR3 protein is CASSSDRVFYNEQFF. Written as DNA, the CDR3 is TGTGCCAGCAGTTCAGACAGGGTATTCTACAATGAGCAGTTCTTC.

The rearrangement links TRBV28 to TRBJ1-2; 9 nucleotides agree with TRBD1. Germline CDR1 MDHEN, CDR2 SYDVKM. The CDR3 length is 13 residues. The ends lost 7 bases at V and 5 bases at J; junction bases unmatched: 5. CDR3 sequence: CASIQTGGYGYTF. CDR3 DNA sequence: TGTGCCAGCATCCAGACAGGGGGGTATGGCTACACCTTC.

The chain joins TRBV3-1 (or the pseudogene TRBV3-2) to TRBJ1-6; D is unresolved. Germline V gene lookup returns CDR1 LGHDT and CDR2 YNNKEL (reference sequence). This CDR3 is 14 amino acids long. V was pared by 4 bases and J by 7 bases, with 11 bases between. The CDR3 DNA sequence: TGTGCCAGCAGCCTCTCGGTCTCGAATTCACCCCTCCACTTT. Amino acid sequence: CASSLSVSNSPLHF.

The chain couples TRBV5-6 to TRBJ1-2, with 8 positions matching TRBD1. Germline CDR1 and CDR2: SGHDT and YYEEEE. The CDR3 is 16 amino acids. The V gene end was trimmed by 0 bases and the J gene end by 5 bases; junction bases not matched to a gene: 9. CDR3 coding DNA: TGTGCCAGCAGCTTGGCTACTGGACAGGGCAAATATGGCTACACCTTC. Encoded protein: CASSLATGQGKYGYTF.

The chain is built from TRBV5-1 and TRBJ2-5, with a possible D match to TRBD1 (6 bases). The ends were cut back, 4 bases at V and 1 base at J, with 14 bases in the middle. From germline, CDR1 is SGHRS and CDR2 YFSETQ. This CDR3 region has 15 residues. The CDR3 DNA follows: TGCGCCAGCAGCCGAGTCACAGGGCCCCAAGAGACCCAGTACTTC. Its protein is CASSRVTGPQETQYF.

The CDR3 region is CASTGTGDRVRQFF. Here the CDR3 DNA reads TGTGCCAGTACCGGGACAGGAGACAGGGTGAGGCAGTTCTTC. This chain uses TRBV19 with TRBJ2-1, with TRBD1 matching 8 bases. This CDR3 is 14 amino acids long. Germline-derived CDR1 and CDR2 are LNHDA and SQIVND (reference sequence). Trimming at V came to 7 bases and at J to 12 bases, leaving 14 bases not matched to a gene.

V and J are TRBV3-1 (or the pseudogene TRBV3-2) and TRBJ2-1, with 7 bases lining up with TRBD1. V shed 0 bases, J shed 6 bases, and the junction held 8 bases outside the gene matches. The CDR3 has 16 residues. Per germline, CDR1 LGHDT and CDR2 YNNKEL (reference sequence). The CDR3: CASSQDLAGGSNEQFF. The CDR3 DNA follows: TGTGCCAGCAGCCAAGATCTGGCAGGGGGTTCCAATGAGCAGTTCTTC.

This rearrangement joins TRBV18 to TRBJ1-4; a possible D gene is TRBD1 (5 bases). Germline V CDR1 and CDR2: KGHSH, LQKENI. The V and J ends lost 2 bases and 0 bases respectively, with 7 bases between them. The CDR3 has 15 residues. The CDR3 coding sequence is TGTGCCAGCTCACCAACAGGAACAACTAATGAAAAACTGTTTTTT. Its protein is CASSPTGTTNEKLFF.

As DNA, the CDR3 is TGCGCCAGCAGTAGGACAGGGGCCGAGACCCAGTACTTC. Its translation: CASSRTGAETQYF. V usage is TRBV5-1 and J usage is TRBJ2-5, with TRBD1 matching 9 bases. The J segment lost 5 bases and the V segment lost 5 bases, leaving 4 bases of the junction unmatched. The germline gives CDR1 SGHRS, CDR2 YFSETQ. This CDR3 has 13 amino acids.

This sequence joins TRBV6-2 or TRBV6-3 and TRBJ1-1; 9 bases map to TRBD1. J was trimmed by 4 bases and V by 5 bases; bases with no gene match: 8. The CDR3 runs to 15 residues. Per the germline V gene, CDR1 is MNHEY and CDR2 is SVGEGT. The chain's CDR3 is CASSTGGGVGTEAFF. In nucleotides, the CDR3 is TGTGCCAGCAGTACAGGGGGCGGCGTCGGCACTGAAGCTTTCTTT.

This chain uses TRBV7-2 with TRBJ2-7; no definite D call. This CDR3 is built from 14 residues. The V end lost 4 bases, the J end lost 1 base, and 11 bases lay between the germline ends. CDR1 and CDR2 (germline): SGHTA, FQGNSA. The CDR3 sequence is CASSSDASSYEQYF. CDR3 nucleotide sequence: TGTGCCAGCAGCTCTGATGCGTCGTCCTACGAGCAGTACTTC. The full variable domain, completed using reference TRBV7-2 and TRBJ2-7, is GAGVSQSPSNKVTEKGKDVELRCDPISGHTALYWYRQSLGQGLEFLIYFQGNSAPDKSGLPSDRFSAERTGGSVSTLTIQRTQQEDSAVYLCASSSDASSYEQYFGPGTRLTVT.